The entry that follows covers one T cell receptor (beta chain) sequence. Its matching antigen is unknown. The entry originates in a study of T cell repertoires in cytomegalovirus infection. Study-wide background: Carrying CMV and the relevant HLA type showed in public TCR beta signatures. Regarding the study as a whole: Dominating the ex vivo response were TCR beta clonotypes that were CMV-specific and HLA-C-restricted.

TCRdb re-called the reads with MiXCR, one entry per CDR3 protein. Of about 490,000 distinct CDR3 sequences listed, 16% were seen once; the top ten hold more than 20%. Specimen: CD8+ T cells from PBMCs. This TCR derives from a human donor in good health (CMV status not recorded). Some clones in this sample may be carry-over from other donors' samples.

The CDR3 reads CATSRDGGVTDTQYF. The DNA for the CDR3 is TGTGCCACCAGCAGAGATGGAGGGGTCACAGATACGCAGTATTTT. This chain joins TRBV15 and TRBJ2-3; D may be TRBD2 (6 bases). Germline CDR1 LNHNV, CDR2 YYDKDF (reference sequence). Trimming stripped 0 bases from V and 2 bases from J, with 9 bases between. The CDR3 extends over 15 amino acids.